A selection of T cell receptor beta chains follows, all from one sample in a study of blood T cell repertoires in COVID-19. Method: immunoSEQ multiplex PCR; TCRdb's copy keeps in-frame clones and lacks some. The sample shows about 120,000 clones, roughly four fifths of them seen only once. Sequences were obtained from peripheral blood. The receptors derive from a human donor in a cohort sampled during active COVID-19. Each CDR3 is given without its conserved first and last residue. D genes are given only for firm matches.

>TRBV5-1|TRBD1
ASSLAGQGYEQY
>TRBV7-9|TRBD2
ASRRLAGGDNEQF
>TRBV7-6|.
ASSSGVNQPQH
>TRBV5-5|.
ASRDLDRLVGAF
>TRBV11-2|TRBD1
ASSSDRAGTEAF
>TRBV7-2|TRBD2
ASSSRSGRTTYEQY
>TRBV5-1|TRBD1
ASSLTGQSYSGANVLT
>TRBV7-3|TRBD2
ASSLLAGGPYNEQF
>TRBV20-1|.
SASVGGGLQQQF
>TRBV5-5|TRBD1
ASSLEARGLEGYT
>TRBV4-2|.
ASSQGDGSSYEQY
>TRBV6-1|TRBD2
ASSEAGSSGSWEQY
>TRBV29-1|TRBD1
SVDRLRGMAF
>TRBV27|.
ASSPGQSSSYEQY
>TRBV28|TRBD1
ASSLTGGGRTGYT
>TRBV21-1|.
ASSQNGDQGVSYEQY
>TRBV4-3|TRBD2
ASSRGTSGNNEQF
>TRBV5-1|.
ASSLGSQGGEKLF
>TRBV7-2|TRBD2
ASSLSSGGQETQY
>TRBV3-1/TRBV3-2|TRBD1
ASSPRDRVEQY